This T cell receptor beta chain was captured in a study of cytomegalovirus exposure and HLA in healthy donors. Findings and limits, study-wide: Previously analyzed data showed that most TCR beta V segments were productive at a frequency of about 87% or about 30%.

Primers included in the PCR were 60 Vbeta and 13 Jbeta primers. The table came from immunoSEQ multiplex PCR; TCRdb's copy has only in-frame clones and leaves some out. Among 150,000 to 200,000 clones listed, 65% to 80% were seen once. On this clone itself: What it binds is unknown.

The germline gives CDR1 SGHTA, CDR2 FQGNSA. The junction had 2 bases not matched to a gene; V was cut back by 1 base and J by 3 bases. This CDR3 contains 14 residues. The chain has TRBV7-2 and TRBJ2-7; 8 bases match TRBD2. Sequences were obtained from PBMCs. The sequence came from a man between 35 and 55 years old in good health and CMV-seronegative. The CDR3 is CASSLVSGVYEQYF. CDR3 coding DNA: TGTGCCAGCAGCTTAGTTAGCGGGGTCTACGAGCAGTACTTC.